A single sample is the source of the 13 T cell receptor beta chains below, sequenced in a study of blood T cells in healthy people across ages. Next came a second PCR, run for roughly 6 to 11 cycles, which used a sample-barcoded 5' primer along with a J-beta primer mix. Via MiXCR, TCRdb re-called the 5' RACE reads, giving one row per CDR3 protein. The sample holds about 770,000 distinct CDR3 sequences; roughly 44% are singletons and the top ten take about a fifth. Specimen: blood. These receptors all come from a man aged 55 to 69 in good health.

This clonotype was seen a handful of times. The chain combines TRBV6-2 or TRBV6-3 with TRBJ1-2; the match to TRBD1 covers 7 bases. V trimming: 9 bases; J trimming: 5 bases; junction bases outside the gene matches: 6. The germline gives CDR1 MNHEY, CDR2 SVGEGT. This CDR3 contains 12 residues. As DNA, the CDR3 is TGTGCCAGTCGAGACAGGGAGTATGGCTACACCTTC. It is translated as CASRDREYGYTF.

This chain connects TRBV12-3 or TRBV12-4 to TRBJ2-1; D is uncertain. The germline V and J ends were trimmed by 3 bases and 5 bases, with 17 bases remaining between them. The CDR3 is 16 residues long. This chain's CDR3 is CASSFPPYEPNNEQFF. CDR3 bases: TGTGCCAGCAGTTTTCCTCCTTACGAGCCGAACAATGAGCAGTTCTTC.

The chain uses TRBV10-3 and TRBJ2-1; 8 nucleotides match TRBD1. The germline V gene encodes CDR1 ENHRY and CDR2 SYGVKD. Trimming removed 8 bases from V and 8 bases from J; junction bases left unmatched: 8. The CDR3 contains 13 residues. The DNA of the CDR3 is TGTGCCATCGTGGGGGACAGGACGGATGAGCAGTTCTTC. Encoded protein: CAIVGDRTDEQFF.

This clonotype has a count of ten or more. The V and J genes are TRBV20-1 and TRBJ2-4, with TRBD1 matching 11 bases. Germline V gives CDR1 DFQATT, CDR2 SNEGSKA (reference sequence). This CDR3 region has 16 residues. J lost 2 bases, V lost 4 bases, and 7 bases had no gene match. CDR3 DNA: TGCAGTGCTAATACCGGACAGGGGGCTTCCAAAAACATTCAGTACTTC. It codes for CSANTGQGASKNIQYF.

The genes are TRBV6-6 and TRBJ2-7; 8 bases line up with TRBD1. This CDR3 is built from 15 residues. Germline V gives CDR1 MNHNY, CDR2 SVGAGI (reference sequence). The junction had 10 bases not matched to a gene; V was cut back by 5 bases and J by 4 bases. This chain's CDR3 is CASSNGQGTTYEQYF. In DNA, the CDR3 is TGTGCCAGCAGTAACGGACAGGGTACTACATACGAGCAGTACTTC.

The chain is built from TRBV4-2 and TRBJ2-1, with D possibly called TRBD1 or TRBD2 (5 bases each). The V and J ends lost 2 bases and 4 bases respectively, with 15 bases between them. The CDR3 spans 16 residues. CDR1 and CDR2 from the germline V gene are LGHNA and YNFKEQ. CDR3 amino acids: CASSQTLAGSYNEQFF. The DNA of the CDR3 is TGTGCCAGCAGCCAAACCCTAGCAGGGTCATACAATGAGCAGTTCTTC.

A remark on this clonotype: At one boundary the junction diverges from the germline segment, which might be a read error. V usage is TRBV7-8 and J usage is TRBJ1-4; 8 positions agree with TRBD1. CDR1 is SGHVS and CDR2 is FQNEAQ in the germline V gene. This CDR3 comprises 15 residues. CDR3 residues: CASSSNRGRNEKRFF. CDR3 nucleotides: TGTGCCAGCAGCTCGAACAGGGGGAGGAATGAAAAACGGTTTTTT.

This clonotype was observed a handful of times. The J gene is TRBJ2-7, the V gene TRBV27; 9 positions match TRBD1. Trimming removed 4 bases from V and 1 base from J; junction bases left unmatched: 5. CDR3 length equals 15 residues. Germline-derived CDR1 and CDR2 are MNHEY and SMNVEV (reference sequence). CDR3 in DNA: TGTGCCAGCAGTTCAGCCGGGACAGGGTCCTACGAGCAGTACTTC. This translates into CASSSAGTGSYEQYF.

This clonotype was seen a few times. V and J are TRBV6-2 or TRBV6-3 and TRBJ2-4; 8 bases are a match to TRBD1. The end of the DNA fits TRBJ2-7 better, so the J call may be wrong. This CDR3 contains 14 residues. In germline, CDR1 is MNHEY, CDR2 SVGEGT. The CDR3 reads CASSKRTGTDEQYF. CDR3 in DNA: TGTGCCAGCAGTAAGCGGACAGGGACCGACGAGCAGTACTTC.

This clonotype appeared a few times. The chain uses TRBV12-3 or TRBV12-4 and TRBJ2-6; D not certain. This CDR3 comprises 12 residues. Trimming removed 8 bases at V and 0 bases at J, with 2 bases between. The CDR3 sequence is CASDSGANVLTF. As DNA, the CDR3 is TGTGCCAGCGACTCTGGGGCCAACGTCCTGACTTTC.

The chain recombines TRBV7-2 with TRBJ2-1, with 8 bases that match TRBD2. CDR1 is SGHTA, CDR2 FQGNSA, per germline. Germline trimming cut 1 base from V and 3 bases from J; bases unmatched to any gene: 8. This CDR3 comprises 17 residues. The CDR3 spells CASSLVGFSGDYNEQFF. CDR3 nucleotides: TGTGCCAGCAGCTTAGTCGGTTTTAGCGGGGACTACAATGAGCAGTTCTTC.

The chain joins TRBV30 to TRBJ2-3; 12 bases agree with TRBD1. Germline assignment: CDR1 GTSNPN and CDR2 SVGIG (reference sequence). This CDR3 region has 15 residues. V was pared by 1 base and J by 4 bases, with 3 bases of the junction left unmatched. CDR3 coding DNA: TGTGCCTGGAGTGATGGGACAGGGGGCGCAGATACGCAGTATTTT. It is translated as CAWSDGTGGADTQYF.

This clonotype was seen a handful of times. The chain couples TRBV4-1 to TRBJ1-6; D is possibly TRBD1 (6 bases). The ends were cut back, 0 bases at V and 5 bases at J, with 11 bases in the middle. This CDR3 has 16 residues. Germline CDR1 MGHRA, CDR2 YSYEKL. The CDR3 reads CASSQEGGRDNSPLHF. The CDR3 bases are TGCGCCAGCAGCCAAGAAGGGGGGCGGGATAATTCACCCCTCCACTTT.